This T cell receptor beta chain was sequenced in a study of spatial heterogeneity in lung cancer. Time point in this sample: sample taken at primary tumor resection. TCRs were sequenced from unsorted whole RNA of tumor, nontumor lung or PBMC. Germline CDR1 and CDR2: MNHNS and SASEGT. The CDR3 is 14 amino acids. The V gene end was trimmed by 6 bases and the J gene end by 4 bases; junction bases not matched to a gene: 6. TCRdb independently ran MiXCR on the 5' RACE reads; one entry per CDR3 protein. The sample gives under 85,000 distinct CDR3 sequences, 8% of which show up once; 6.5% to 8.5% is in the top ten.

The sample here was PBMCs, taken at surgery. The chain recombines TRBV6-1 with TRBJ2-1, with TRBD1 identical over 7 bases. This receptor was obtained from a male donor with early-stage non-small cell lung cancer. The CDR3 DNA reads as TGTGCCAGCAGGAACCGGGACAGATACAATGAGCAGTTCTTC. As protein: CASRNRDRYNEQFF.